This entry concerns a single T cell receptor beta chain. Its antigen is still unknown. Different DNA sequences within this sample yield the same CDR3. The CDR3 has 14 amino acids. Looked up from germline, CDR1 is KGHSH and CDR2 is LQKENI. The trim removed 3 bases at V and 1 base at J, leaving 2 bases unmatched. The PCR had 60 Vbeta and 13 Jbeta primers. Libraries were prepared by immunoSEQ multiplex PCR; TCRdb keeps only in-frame clonotypes and omits some of them. The sample includes approximately 220,000 clones, less than 85% of them seen just once. This record belongs to a study of cytomegalovirus exposure and HLA in healthy donors. General study points: The investigators catalogued 150 to 200 TCR beta chains as cytomegalovirus-associated.

Sequenced sample: PBMCs. This chain connects TRBV18 to TRBJ1-1, with 7 bases lining up with TRBD1. The source of this sequence is a man younger than 35 in good health and CMV-seronegative. CDR3 coding DNA: TGTGCCAGCTCACCGACAGGGTCGAACACTGAAGCTTTCTTT. It encodes CASSPTGSNTEAFF.